One and the same sample provided the 24 T cell receptor beta chains below, sequenced in a study of vaccination effects on CD4 cells after COVID-19. These receptors have no identified antigens. Peptide-pool stimulation followed by sequencing identified expanded antigen-specific CD4+ clonotypes in the ViraFEST assay. It was after approximately 11 days of culture that CD4+ T cells were isolated. Participants got two doses of BNT162b2 or mRNA-1273 vaccine. Repertoires were generated with immunoSEQ multiplex PCR, while TCRdb's copy carries only in-frame clones and drops some. Of 25,000 to 30,000 clones in the sample, just under 75% are singletons; the top ten hold about 14%. Sequenced material: CD4+ T cells from PBMCs cultured with HCoV-229E spike peptides, taken after COVID-19 vaccination. The receptors stem from a human donor who received a COVID-19 vaccine.

This clone occurred a few times. The V and J genes are TRBV19 and TRBJ1-5, with D tentatively TRBD1 (5 bases). V was trimmed by 4 bases and J by 1 base, leaving 17 bases between them. In germline, CDR1 is LNHDA, CDR2 SQIVND (reference sequence). CDR3 length: 17 amino acids. CDR3 amino acids: CASSTTWGGSSNQPQHF. In DNA, the CDR3 is TGTGCCAGTAGTACGACGTGGGGGGGGAGCAGCAATCAGCCCCAGCATTTT.

The chain uses TRBV15 and TRBJ2-5, with TRBD2 identical over 10 bases. CDR1 is LNHNV, CDR2 YYDKDF, per germline (reference sequence). V trimming: 1 base; J trimming: 0 bases; junction bases outside the gene matches: 2. This CDR3 region has 16 residues. The CDR3: CATSRASGRNQETQYF. The CDR3 DNA follows: TGTGCCACCAGCAGAGCTAGCGGGAGAAACCAAGAGACCCAGTACTTC.

The genes are TRBV11-2 and TRBJ1-2; maybe TRBD1 (6 bases). Trimming took off 5 bases at V and 8 bases at J, with 18 bases between the two ends. The germline CDR1 and CDR2 sequences are SGHAT and FQNNGV. The CDR3 consists of 14 residues. The chain's CDR3 is CASSPDRGARGYTF. CDR3 sequence (DNA): TGTGCCAGCAGCCCCGACCGGGGGGCGCGAGGCTACACCTTC.

The chain uses TRBV2 and TRBJ1-2; 7 bases map to TRBD1. CDR1 and CDR2 (germline): SNHLY, FYNNEI. This CDR3 contains 14 residues. Trimming removed 5 bases from V and 4 bases from J; junction bases left unmatched: 7. The CDR3 is CASSLGQAGYGYTF. CDR3 bases: TGTGCCAGCAGTTTAGGACAGGCCGGCTATGGCTACACCTTC. The full variable domain, completed using reference TRBV2 and TRBJ1-2, is EPEVTQTPSHQVTQMGQEVILRCVPISNHLYFYWYRQILGQKVEFLVSFYNNEISEKSEIFDDQFSVERPDGSNFTLKIRSTKLEDSAMYFCASSLGQAGYGYTFGSGTRLTVV.

The V call is TRBV18, the J call TRBJ2-7; 10 nucleotides match TRBD2. The trim removed 1 base at V and 3 bases at J, leaving 6 bases unmatched. The CDR3 runs to 16 residues. The germline V gene encodes CDR1 KGHSH and CDR2 LQKENI. CDR3 nucleotide sequence: TGTGCCAGCTCACCACTATCGGTAGCGGGAGGCTACGAGCAGTACTTC. Translated, it gives CASSPLSVAGGYEQYF.

The V and J genes are TRBV2 and TRBJ2-7, with 12 bases matching TRBD2. Looked up from germline, CDR1 is SNHLY and CDR2 is FYNNEI. The trim removed 4 bases at V and 4 bases at J, leaving 8 bases unmatched. CDR3 length equals 16 residues. CDR3 region: CASSAETSGSGYEQYF. CDR3 in DNA: TGTGCCAGCAGTGCTGAGACTAGCGGGAGTGGGTACGAGCAGTACTTC.

The V call is TRBV6-2 or TRBV6-3, the J call TRBJ2-1; the match to TRBD2 covers 11 bases. Trimming cost V 4 bases and J 6 bases; bases outside gene matches: 5. Germline V gene sequence: CDR1 MNHEY, CDR2 SVGEGT. CDR3 length: 15 residues. The CDR3 spells CASSSTSGVGNEQFF. CDR3 DNA sequence: TGTGCCAGCAGTTCGACTAGCGGGGTGGGCAATGAGCAGTTCTTC.

The rearrangement joins TRBV19 to TRBJ2-3; D possibly matches TRBD1 or TRBD2 (5 bases each). V lost 5 bases to trimming and J lost 2 bases, with 11 bases between them. The CDR3 extends over 14 amino acids. Germline V gene sequence: CDR1 LNHDA, CDR2 SQIVND (reference sequence). As DNA, the CDR3 is TGTGCCAGTAGTGACTTAGGGACCACAGATACGCAGTATTTT. Translating it yields CASSDLGTTDTQYF. Based on the CDR3 plus reference TRBV19 and TRBJ2-3, the full variable domain is DGGITQSPKYLFRKEGQNVTLSCEQNLNHDAMYWYRQDPGQGLRLIYYSQIVNDFQKGDIAEGYSVSREKKESFPLTVTSAQKNPTAFYLCASSDLGTTDTQYFGPGTRLTVL.

This clone ranks as medium-sized (0.01 to 0.1%). V gene TRBV3-1 (or the pseudogene TRBV3-2) combines with J gene TRBJ1-6; 9 bases are shared with TRBD1. This CDR3 contains 16 residues. Losses at the gene ends were 1 base for V and 6 bases for J; bases not matched to a gene: 4. From germline, CDR1 is LGHDT and CDR2 YNNKEL (reference sequence). CDR3 DNA sequence: TGTGCCAGCAGCCAAGCGGGGACAGGGAGTAATTCACCCCTCCACTTT. Its translation is CASSQAGTGSNSPLHF.

The V call is TRBV3-1 (or the pseudogene TRBV3-2), the J call TRBJ1-6; D gene uncertain. V shed 4 bases and J shed 7 bases, with 11 bases lying between them. CDR1 is LGHDT, CDR2 YNNKEL, per germline (reference sequence). The CDR3 covers 14 residues. CDR3 DNA sequence: TGTGCCAGCAGCCCAGGCTTAGTAAATTCACCCCTCCACTTT. Its translation is CASSPGLVNSPLHF.

In this sample, this clone turned up once. V is TRBV27 and J is TRBJ2-5; no reliable D call. The V end lost 5 bases, the J end lost 0 bases, and 4 bases lay between the germline ends. Germline CDR1 is MNHEY and CDR2 is SMNVEV (reference sequence). This CDR3 contains 12 residues. The CDR3: CASSHNQETQYF. DNA for the CDR3: TGTGCCAGCAGTCACAACCAAGAGACCCAGTACTTC.

Only one count was recorded for this clone. J is TRBJ1-1 and V is TRBV29-1, with D possibly being TRBD1 (5 bases). With 6 bases removed from V and 7 bases from J, the gap between germline ends came to 15 bases. CDR1 SQVTM and CDR2 ANQGSEA come from the germline V gene. The CDR3 contains 12 residues. CDR3 loop: CSVIIAGVEAFF. CDR3 bases: TGCAGCGTCATAATAGCGGGGGTTGAAGCTTTCTTT.

To note about this clone: One end of the junction is discordant with germline, which a read error may explain. The chain combines TRBV6-2 or TRBV6-3 with TRBJ1-2, with 7 bases aligning to TRBD1. The CDR3 sequence is 11 residues long. Looked up from germline, CDR1 is MNHEY and CDR2 is SVGEGT. CDR3 amino acids: CASSTEGGWDF. DNA for the CDR3: TGTGCCAGCAGTACAGAAGGGGGCTGGGACTTC.

The chain combines TRBV10-3 with TRBJ1-4; D gene uncertain. Germline-derived CDR1 and CDR2 are ENHRY and SYGVKD. Trimming removed 0 bases from V and 8 bases from J, with 13 bases in between. The CDR3 totals 15 residues. The CDR3 reads CAISESGDVREKLFF. The CDR3 bases are TGTGCCATCAGTGAGTCAGGAGACGTTAGGGAAAAACTGTTTTTT.

The rearrangement uses TRBV5-6 and TRBJ2-3, with D unclear. V lost 1 base and J 9 bases, leaving 9 bases between the germline ends. Germline V gives CDR1 SGHDT, CDR2 YYEEEE. The length of the CDR3 is 12 residues. The CDR3 bases are TGTGCCAGCAGCTTGCTCGTTACAACGCAGTATTTT. Translated, it gives CASSLLVTTQYF.

The V call is TRBV7-2, the J call TRBJ2-7; TRBD1 is a possible D gene (6 bases). The CDR3 loop spans 16 amino acids. V was trimmed by 5 bases and J by 0 bases, leaving 17 bases between them. Per the germline V gene, CDR1 is SGHTA and CDR2 is FQGNSA. The CDR3 sequence is CASSLSYRVNSYEQYF. Here the CDR3 DNA reads TGTGCCAGCAGCCTTAGCTACAGGGTCAACTCCTACGAGCAGTACTTC.

The V and J genes are TRBV10-3 and TRBJ2-7; 10 positions match TRBD1. In germline, CDR1 is ENHRY, CDR2 SYGVKD. This CDR3 region has 15 residues. The V gene end was trimmed by 6 bases and the J gene end by 6 bases; junction bases not matched to a gene: 11. Here the CDR3 reads CAIRAATGGPGEQYF. The CDR3 coding sequence is TGTGCCATCAGGGCCGCGACAGGGGGCCCGGGCGAGCAGTACTTC.

This chain links TRBV7-9 with TRBJ1-1, with unresolved D. Germline V gene data show CDR1 as SEHNR and CDR2 as FQNEAQ (reference sequence). With 6 bases removed from V and 6 bases from J, the gap between germline ends came to 11 bases. The CDR3 contains 12 residues. CDR3 DNA: TGTGCCAGCAGTGTAATGGGAGCTGAAGCTTTCTTT. Protein sequence: CASSVMGAEAFF. The whole variable domain, remainder taken from reference TRBV7-9 and TRBJ1-1, is DTGVSQNPRHKITKRGQNVTFRCDPISEHNRLYWYRQTLGQGPEFLTYFQNEAQLEKSRLLSDRFSAERPKGSFSTLEIQRTEQGDSAMYLCASSVMGAEAFFGQGTRLTVV.

The CDR3 DNA reads TGTGCCAGCAGCTTGCAGGGCTCTGGAAACACCATATATTTT. It codes for CASSLQGSGNTIYF. The J gene is TRBJ1-3, the V gene TRBV5-4, with D possibly being TRBD1 (5 bases). Germline V gene lookup returns CDR1 SGHNT and CDR2 YYREEE (reference sequence). The CDR3 is 14 residues long. V dropped 1 base and J dropped 0 bases, with 5 bases sitting between them.

The chain employs TRBV5-6 and TRBJ2-5, with D perhaps given as TRBD1 or TRBD2 (5 bases each). CDR1 is SGHDT and CDR2 is YYEEEE in the germline V gene. CDR3 size: 13 residues. V was trimmed by 0 bases and J by 7 bases, leaving 10 bases between them. CDR3 region: CASSLVEGRTQYF. CDR3 nucleotides: TGTGCCAGCAGCTTGGTAGAGGGGCGGACCCAGTACTTC.

This chain uses TRBV5-8 with TRBJ2-3, with 7 bases lining up with TRBD2. This CDR3 is 14 amino acids long. With V trimmed by 2 bases and J by 4 bases, 4 bases remained unmatched. Germline lookup yields CDR1 SGHTS and CDR2 YDEGEE. The CDR3: CASSLSGGPDTQYF. The CDR3 coding sequence is TGTGCCAGCAGCTTATCGGGGGGTCCAGATACGCAGTATTTT.

The rearrangement joins TRBV29-1 to TRBJ1-2; 7 nucleotides agree with TRBD1. The CDR3 covers 13 residues. Germline lookup yields CDR1 SQVTM and CDR2 ANQGSEA. Trimming removed 3 bases from V and 8 bases from J; junction bases left unmatched: 9. The CDR3 DNA reads TGCAGCGTTGACCACCCAACAGGGGAAGGCTACACCTTC. Its translation: CSVDHPTGEGYTF.

The chain recombines TRBV5-4 with TRBJ1-1; no firm D call. Germline assignment: CDR1 SGHNT and CDR2 YYREEE (reference sequence). Trimming pared 4 bases from V and 5 bases from J, leaving 9 bases between. The CDR3 has 12 amino acids. The CDR3 DNA reads TGTGCCAGCAGCACCCTTCGGACTGAAGCTTTCTTT. This codes for CASSTLRTEAFF.

This clone was seen just once. The J gene is TRBJ2-3, the V gene TRBV2; TRBD2 agrees at 7 bases. The length of the CDR3 is 14 residues. Looked up from germline, CDR1 is SNHLY and CDR2 is FYNNEI. V gave up 7 bases and J gave up 5 bases; unmatched junction bases: 9. CDR3 protein: CASIPSAGLDTQYF. CDR3 in DNA: TGTGCCAGCATTCCGTCAGCGGGGCTAGATACGCAGTATTTT.